The clone carrying this T cell receptor (beta chain) was found a few times. The antigen remains unidentified. Time point noted: pre-sensitization, week 0. Treatment given: therapeutic diphenylcyclopropenone sensitization with weekly scalp DPC. The data derive from a study of human T cells and chemical hapten exposure. Study in general: The patients were mostly female; they had alopecia areata, totalis or universalis.

TCRdb ran MiXCR on the RACE reads and lists one entry per CDR3 protein. This sample has 200,000 to 300,000 distinct CDR3 sequences, with about 9% found just once. V was shortened by 4 bases and J by 10 bases, with 13 bases between the two germline ends. This CDR3 contains 12 residues. Germline CDR1 MNHEY, CDR2 SMNVEV (reference sequence). Study outcomes and limitations: Among expanded TCRs, significantly more large CDR3 similarity clusters formed than among controls.

The TCR comes from a woman between 40 and 50 years old with alopecia areata. Some clones in this sample may be carry-over from other donors' samples. The sample in question was whole blood, obtained in connection with sensitization to the hapten diphenylcyclopropenone (DPC). The V and J genes are TRBV27 and TRBJ1-1, with a tentative D call TRBD1 (6 bases). CDR3 nucleotides: TGTGCCAGCAGTTCCCCAGGGGTTGTAGCTTTCTTT. Encoded protein: CASSSPGVVAFF.